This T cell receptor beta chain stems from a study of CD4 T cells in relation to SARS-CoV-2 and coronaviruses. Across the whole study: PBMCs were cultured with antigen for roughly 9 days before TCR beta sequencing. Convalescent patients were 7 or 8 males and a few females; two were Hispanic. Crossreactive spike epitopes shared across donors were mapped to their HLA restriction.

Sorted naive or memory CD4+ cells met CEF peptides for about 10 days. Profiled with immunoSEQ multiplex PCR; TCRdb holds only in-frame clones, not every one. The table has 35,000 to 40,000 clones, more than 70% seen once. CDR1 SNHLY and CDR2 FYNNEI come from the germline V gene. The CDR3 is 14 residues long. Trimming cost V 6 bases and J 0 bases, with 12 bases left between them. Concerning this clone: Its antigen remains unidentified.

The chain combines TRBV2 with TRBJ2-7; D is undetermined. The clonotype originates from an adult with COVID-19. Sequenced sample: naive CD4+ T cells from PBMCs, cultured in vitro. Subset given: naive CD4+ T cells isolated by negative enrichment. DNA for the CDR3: TGTGCCAGCAGAGCAGCGTGGAGCTCCTACGAGCAGTACTTC. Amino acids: CASRAAWSSYEQYF.